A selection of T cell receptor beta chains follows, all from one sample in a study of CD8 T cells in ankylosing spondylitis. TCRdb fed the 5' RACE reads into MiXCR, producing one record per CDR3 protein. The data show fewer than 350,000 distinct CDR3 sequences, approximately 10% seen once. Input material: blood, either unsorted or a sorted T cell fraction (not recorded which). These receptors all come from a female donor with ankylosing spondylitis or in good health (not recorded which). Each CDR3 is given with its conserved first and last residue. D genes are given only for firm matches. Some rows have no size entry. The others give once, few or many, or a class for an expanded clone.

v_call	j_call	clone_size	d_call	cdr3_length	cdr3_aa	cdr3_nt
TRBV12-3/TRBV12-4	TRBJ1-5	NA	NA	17	CASSLRRRLTGNQPQHF	TGTGCCAGCAGTTTACGGCGGAGGTTGACTGGCAATCAGCCCCAGCATTTT
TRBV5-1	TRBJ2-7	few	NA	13	CASGSGDTYEQYF	TGCGCCAGCGGCTCGGGGGACACCTACGAGCAGTACTTC
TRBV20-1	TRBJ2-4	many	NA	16	CSARDFRDGGKNIQYF	TGCAGTGCTAGAGATTTCCGGGACGGGGGCAAAAACATTCAGTACTTC
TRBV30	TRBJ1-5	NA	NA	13	CAWSVQGGQPQHF	TGTGCCTGGAGTGTTCAGGGAGGTCAGCCCCAGCATTTT
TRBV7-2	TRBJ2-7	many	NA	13	CASSFSRVYEQYF	TGTGCCAGCAGCTTCTCCAGGGTCTACGAGCAGTACTTC
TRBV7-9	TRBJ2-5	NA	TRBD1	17	CASSNGQFGRGNETQYF	TGTGCCAGCAGCAATGGACAGTTCGGCAGGGGGAACGAGACCCAGTACTTC
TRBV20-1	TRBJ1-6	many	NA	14	CSAREAGSNSPLHF	TGCAGTGCTAGAGAGGCAGGGAGTAATTCACCCCTCCACTTT
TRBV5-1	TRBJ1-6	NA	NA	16	CASSLGTGALYSPLHF	TGCGCCAGCAGCTTAGGCACGGGGGCCCTATACTCACCCCTCCACTTT
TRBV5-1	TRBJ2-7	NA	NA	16	CASSWTAGTASYEQYF	TGCGCCAGCAGCTGGACTGCCGGGACGGCCTCCTACGAGCAGTACTTC
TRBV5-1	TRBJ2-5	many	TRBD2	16	CASSFYASGGGETQYF	TGCGCCAGCAGCTTTTATGCTAGCGGCGGGGGAGAGACCCAGTACTTC
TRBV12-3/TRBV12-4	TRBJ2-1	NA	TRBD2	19	CASSFLEFLASGSDNEQFF	TGTGCCAGCAGTTTTTTGGAGTTCTTGGCTAGCGGGTCTGACAATGAGCAGTTCTTC
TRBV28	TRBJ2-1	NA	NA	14	CASSLAPLSIEQFF	TGTGCCAGCAGTTTAGCCCCACTATCAATAGAGCAGTTCTTC
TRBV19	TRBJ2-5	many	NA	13	CASSPSLTQTQYF	TGTGCCAGTAGCCCGAGTCTTACGCAGACCCAGTACTTC
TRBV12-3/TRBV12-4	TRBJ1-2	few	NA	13	CASSSQDNYGYTF	TGTGCCAGCAGCTCCCAGGATAACTATGGCTACACCTTC
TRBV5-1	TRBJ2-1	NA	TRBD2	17	CASSARVRGVVDNEQFF	TGCGCCAGCAGCGCCCGAGTTCGGGGGGTGGTGGACAATGAGCAGTTCTTC
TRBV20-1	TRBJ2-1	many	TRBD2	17	CSARGLAGPNVGNEQFF	TGCAGTGCTAGGGGACTAGCGGGGCCGAATGTAGGCAATGAGCAGTTCTTC
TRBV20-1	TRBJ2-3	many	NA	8	CSARASSF	TGCAGTGCTAGGGCTTCTTCTTTT
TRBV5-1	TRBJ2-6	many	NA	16	CASSWEFSSGANVLTF	TGCGCCAGCAGCTGGGAGTTTAGCTCTGGGGCCAACGTCCTGACTTTC
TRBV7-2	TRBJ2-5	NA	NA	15	CASSAPGRSQETQYF	TGTGCCAGCAGTGCACCAGGGCGGAGCCAAGAGACCCAGTACTTC
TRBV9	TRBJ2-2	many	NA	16	CASSVQGLANTGELFF	TGTGCCAGCAGCGTACAGGGGCTCGCGAACACCGGGGAGCTGTTTTTT
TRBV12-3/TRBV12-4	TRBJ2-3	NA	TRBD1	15	CASSFYRGATDTQYF	TGTGCCAGCAGTTTCTACAGGGGGGCCACAGATACGCAGTATTTT
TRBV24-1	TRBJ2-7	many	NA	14	CATSDTRAHYEQYF	TGTGCCACCAGTGATACTCGGGCCCACTACGAGCAGTACTTC
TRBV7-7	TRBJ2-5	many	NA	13	CASSKGSGETQYF	TGTGCTAGCAGCAAGGGGTCGGGAGAGACCCAGTACTTC
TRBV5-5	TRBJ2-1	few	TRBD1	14	CASRPTGVSNEQFF	TGTGCCAGCAGGCCGACAGGGGTCAGCAATGAGCAGTTCTTC
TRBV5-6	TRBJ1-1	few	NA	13	CASSLRVHTEAFF	TGTGCCAGCAGCTTGAGGGTTCATACTGAAGCTTTCTTT
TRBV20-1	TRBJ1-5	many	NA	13	CSAGGDNHQPQHF	TGCAGTGCTGGGGGGGACAACCATCAGCCCCAGCATTTT
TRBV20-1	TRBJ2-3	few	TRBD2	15	CSASVAGGITDTQYF	TGCAGTGCTAGTGTTGCGGGAGGGATCACAGATACGCAGTATTTT
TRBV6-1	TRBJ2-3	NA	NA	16	CASSQLGQGTTDTQYF	TGTGCCAGCAGTCAACTGGGGCAGGGGACCACAGATACGCAGTATTTT
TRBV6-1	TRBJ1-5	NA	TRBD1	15	CASRTQGTSNQPQHF	TGTGCCAGCAGAACACAGGGGACTAGCAATCAGCCCCAGCATTTT
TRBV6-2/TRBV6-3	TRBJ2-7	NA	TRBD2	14	CASIRTSIPYEQYF	TGTGCCAGCATTCGGACTAGCATCCCCTACGAGCAGTACTTC
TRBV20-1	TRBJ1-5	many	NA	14	CSGSDGSGNQPQHF	TGCAGTGGTAGCGACGGGAGTGGCAATCAGCCCCAGCATTTT
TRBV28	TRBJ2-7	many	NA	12	CASGVLSYEQYF	TGTGCCTCGGGAGTTCTTTCCTACGAGCAGTACTTC
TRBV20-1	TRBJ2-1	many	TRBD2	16	CSARDLGLAANNEQFF	TGCAGTGCTAGAGATTTGGGACTAGCGGCCAACAATGAGCAGTTCTTC
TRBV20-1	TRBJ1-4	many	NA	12	CSAYTGNEKLFF	TGCAGTGCCTACACAGGGAATGAAAAACTGTTTTTT
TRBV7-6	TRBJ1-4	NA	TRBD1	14	CASSSDRAGEKLFF	TGTGCCAGCAGCTCGGACAGGGCGGGTGAAAAACTGTTTTTT
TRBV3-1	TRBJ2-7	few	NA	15	CASSQQGTASYEQYF	TGTGCCAGCAGCCAACAAGGGACGGCCTCCTACGAGCAGTACTTC
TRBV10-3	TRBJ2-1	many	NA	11	CAIGGLLGQFF	TGTGCCATCGGCGGGTTACTGGGACAGTTCTTC
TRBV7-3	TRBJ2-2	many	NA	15	CASSLTLSPTGELFF	TGTGCCAGCAGCTTAACCCTCTCGCCCACCGGGGAGCTGTTTTTT
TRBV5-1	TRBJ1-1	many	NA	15	CASSPRPMRRTEAFF	TGCGCCAGCAGCCCGCGTCCAATGAGAAGAACTGAAGCTTTCTTT
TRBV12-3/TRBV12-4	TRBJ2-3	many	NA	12	CASRMGADTQYF	TGTGCCAGCAGGATGGGCGCAGATACGCAGTATTTT
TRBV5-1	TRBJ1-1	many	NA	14	CASSSVSAGTEAFF	TGCGCCAGCAGCTCCGTTAGTGCCGGCACTGAAGCTTTCTTT
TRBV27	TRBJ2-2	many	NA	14	CASSVLGTTGELFF	TGTGCCAGCAGTGTTCTCGGGACGACCGGGGAGCTGTTTTTT
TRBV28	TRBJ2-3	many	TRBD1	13	CATRDRDTDTQYF	TGTGCCACCCGGGACAGAGACACAGATACGCAGTATTTT
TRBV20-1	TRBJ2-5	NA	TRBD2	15	CSAREASGRAETQYF	TGCAGTGCTAGAGAGGCTAGCGGGAGGGCAGAGACCCAGTACTTC
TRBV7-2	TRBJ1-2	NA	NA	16	CASSLVPGGVPNGYTF	TGTGCCAGCAGCTTAGTCCCGGGCGGGGTGCCAAATGGCTACACCTTC
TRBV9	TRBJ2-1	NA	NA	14	CASSGLRNRNEQFF	TGTGCCAGCAGCGGACTTAGGAACCGGAATGAGCAGTTCTTC
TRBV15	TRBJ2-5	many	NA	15	CATSREPGFRETQYF	TGTGCCACCAGCAGAGAACCAGGGTTTCGAGAGACCCAGTACTTC
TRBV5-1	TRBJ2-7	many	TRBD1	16	CASSLMTGLSSYEQYF	TGCGCCAGCAGCCTCATGACAGGGCTCTCTTCCTACGAGCAGTACTTC
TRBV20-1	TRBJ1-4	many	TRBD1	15	CSARDQGTGNEKLFF	TGCAGTGCTAGAGATCAGGGGACAGGGAATGAAAAACTGTTTTTT
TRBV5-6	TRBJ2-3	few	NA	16	CASSLGGRASTDTQYF	TGTGCCAGCAGCTTGGGAGGACGTGCTAGCACAGATACGCAGTATTTT